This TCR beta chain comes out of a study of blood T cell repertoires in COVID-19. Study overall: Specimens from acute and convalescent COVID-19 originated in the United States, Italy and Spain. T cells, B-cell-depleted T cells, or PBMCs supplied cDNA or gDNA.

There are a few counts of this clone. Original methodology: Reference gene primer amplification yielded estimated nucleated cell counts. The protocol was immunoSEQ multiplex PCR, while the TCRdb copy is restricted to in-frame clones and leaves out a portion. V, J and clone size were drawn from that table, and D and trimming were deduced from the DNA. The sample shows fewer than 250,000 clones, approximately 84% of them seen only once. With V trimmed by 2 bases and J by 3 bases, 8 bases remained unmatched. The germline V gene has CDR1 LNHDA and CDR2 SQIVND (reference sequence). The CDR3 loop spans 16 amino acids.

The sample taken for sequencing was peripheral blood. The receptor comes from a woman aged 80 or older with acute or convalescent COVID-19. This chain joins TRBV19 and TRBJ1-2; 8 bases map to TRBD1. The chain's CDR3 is CASSILGQGGDYGYTF. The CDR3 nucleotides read TGTGCCAGTAGTATACTCGGACAGGGAGGGGACTATGGCTACACCTTC.